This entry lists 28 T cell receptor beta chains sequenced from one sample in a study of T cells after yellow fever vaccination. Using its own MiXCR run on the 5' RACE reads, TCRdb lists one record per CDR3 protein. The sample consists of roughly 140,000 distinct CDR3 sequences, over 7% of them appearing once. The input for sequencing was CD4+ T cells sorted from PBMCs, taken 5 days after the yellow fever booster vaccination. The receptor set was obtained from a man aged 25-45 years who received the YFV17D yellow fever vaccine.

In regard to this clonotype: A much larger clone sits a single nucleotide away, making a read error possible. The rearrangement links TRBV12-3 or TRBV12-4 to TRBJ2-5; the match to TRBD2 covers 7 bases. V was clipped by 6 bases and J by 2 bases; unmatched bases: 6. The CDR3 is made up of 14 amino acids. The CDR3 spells CASRLASGQETQYF. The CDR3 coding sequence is TGTGCCAGCAGGTTGGCTAGCGGACAAGAGACCCAGTACTTC.

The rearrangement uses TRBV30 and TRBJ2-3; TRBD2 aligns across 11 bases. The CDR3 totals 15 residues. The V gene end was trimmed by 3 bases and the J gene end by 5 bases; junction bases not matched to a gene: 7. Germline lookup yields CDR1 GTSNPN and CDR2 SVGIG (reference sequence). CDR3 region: CAWRLGLAGGDTQYF. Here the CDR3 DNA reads TGTGCCTGGAGGTTAGGGCTAGCGGGAGGAGATACGCAGTATTTT. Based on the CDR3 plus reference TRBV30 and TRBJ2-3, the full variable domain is SQTIHQWPATLVQPVGSPLSLECTVEGTSNPNLYWYRQAAGRGLQLLFYSVGIGQISSEVPQNLSASRPQDRQFILSSKKLLLSDSGFYLCAWRLGLAGGDTQYFGPGTRLTVL.

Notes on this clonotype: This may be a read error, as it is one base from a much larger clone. The CDR3 is CASSWRLAEDQETQYF. The CDR3 DNA reads TGCGCCAGCAGCTGGAGACTAGCGGAAGACCAAGAGACCCAGTACTTC. The chain joins TRBV5-1 to TRBJ2-5; 9 nucleotides agree with TRBD2. Germline lookup yields CDR1 SGHRS and CDR2 YFSETQ. The length of the CDR3 is 16 residues. V dropped 3 bases and J dropped 0; count of bases not matched to a gene: 6.

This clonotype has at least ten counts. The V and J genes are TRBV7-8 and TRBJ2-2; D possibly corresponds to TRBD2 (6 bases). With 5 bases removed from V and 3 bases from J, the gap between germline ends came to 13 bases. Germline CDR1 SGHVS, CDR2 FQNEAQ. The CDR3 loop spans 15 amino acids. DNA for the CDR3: TGTGCCAGCAGCACCTCTAGCGCCCACACCGGGGAGCTGTTTTTT. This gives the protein CASSTSSAHTGELFF. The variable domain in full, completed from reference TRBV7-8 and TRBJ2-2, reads GAGVSQSPRYKVAKRGQDVALRCDPISGHVSLFWYQQALGQGPEFLTYFQNEAQLDKSGLPSDRFFAERPEGSVSTLKIQRTQQEDSAVYLCASSTSSAHTGELFFGEGSRLTVL.

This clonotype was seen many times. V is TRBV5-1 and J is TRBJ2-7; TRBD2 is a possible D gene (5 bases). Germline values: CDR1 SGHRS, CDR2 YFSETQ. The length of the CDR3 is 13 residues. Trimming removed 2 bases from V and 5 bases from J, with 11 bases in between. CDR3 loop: CASSFRGPDEQYF. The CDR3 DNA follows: TGCGCCAGCAGCTTCCGGGGTCCTGACGAGCAGTACTTC.

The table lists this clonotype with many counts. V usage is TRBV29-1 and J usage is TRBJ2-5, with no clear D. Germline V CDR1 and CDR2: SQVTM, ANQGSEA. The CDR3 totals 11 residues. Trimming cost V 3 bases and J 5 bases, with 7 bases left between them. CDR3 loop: CSVDPGETQYF. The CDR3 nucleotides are TGCAGCGTTGATCCTGGGGAGACCCAGTACTTC. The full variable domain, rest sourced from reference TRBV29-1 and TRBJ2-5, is SAVISQKPSRDICQRGTSLTIQCQVDSQVTMMFWYRQQPGQSLTLIATANQGSEATYESGFVIDKFPISRPNLTFSTLTVSNMSPEDSSIYLCSVDPGETQYFGPGTRLLVL.

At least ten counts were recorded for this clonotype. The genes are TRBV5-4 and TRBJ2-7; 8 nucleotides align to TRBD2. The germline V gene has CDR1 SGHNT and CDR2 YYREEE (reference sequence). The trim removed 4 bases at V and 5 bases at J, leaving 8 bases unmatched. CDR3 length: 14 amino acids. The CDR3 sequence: CASSGSGSNNEQYF. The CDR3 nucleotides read TGTGCCAGCAGCGGCAGCGGGAGTAACAACGAGCAGTACTTC.

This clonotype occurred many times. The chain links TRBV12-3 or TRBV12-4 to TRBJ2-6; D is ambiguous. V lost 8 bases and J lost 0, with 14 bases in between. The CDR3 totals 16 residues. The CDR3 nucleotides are TGTGCCAGCGGAGTGATTGGGTCCTCTGGGGCCAACGTCCTGACTTTC. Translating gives CASGVIGSSGANVLTF.

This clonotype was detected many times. The CDR3 here is CASSLPSGSSDEQFF. The CDR3, as DNA: TGCGCCAGCAGCTTGCCTAGCGGGAGTAGTGATGAGCAGTTCTTC. V gene TRBV5-1 combines with J gene TRBJ2-1, with TRBD2 matching 10 bases. This CDR3 is built from 15 residues. Per germline, CDR1 SGHRS and CDR2 YFSETQ. V was pared by 1 base and J by 8 bases, with 6 bases of the junction left unmatched.

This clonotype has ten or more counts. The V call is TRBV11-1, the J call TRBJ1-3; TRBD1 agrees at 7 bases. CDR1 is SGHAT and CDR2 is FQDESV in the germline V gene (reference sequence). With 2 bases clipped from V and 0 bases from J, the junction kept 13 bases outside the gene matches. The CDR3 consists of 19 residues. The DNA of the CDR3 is TGTGCCAGCAGCTTACCCAACCCGGACAGGTTCTACTCTGGAAACACCATATATTTT. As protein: CASSLPNPDRFYSGNTIYF.

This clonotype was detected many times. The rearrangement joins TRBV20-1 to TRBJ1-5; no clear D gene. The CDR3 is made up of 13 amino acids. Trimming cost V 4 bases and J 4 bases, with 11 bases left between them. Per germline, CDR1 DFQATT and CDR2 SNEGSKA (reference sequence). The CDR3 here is CSAKLTGNQPQHF. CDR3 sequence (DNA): TGCAGTGCTAAACTGACTGGGAATCAGCCCCAGCATTTT.

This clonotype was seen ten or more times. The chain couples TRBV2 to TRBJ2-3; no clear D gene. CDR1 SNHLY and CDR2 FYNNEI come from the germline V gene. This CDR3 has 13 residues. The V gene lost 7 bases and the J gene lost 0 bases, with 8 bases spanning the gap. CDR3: CASTLVSTDTQYF. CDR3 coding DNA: TGTGCCAGCACGCTAGTCAGCACAGATACGCAGTATTTT.

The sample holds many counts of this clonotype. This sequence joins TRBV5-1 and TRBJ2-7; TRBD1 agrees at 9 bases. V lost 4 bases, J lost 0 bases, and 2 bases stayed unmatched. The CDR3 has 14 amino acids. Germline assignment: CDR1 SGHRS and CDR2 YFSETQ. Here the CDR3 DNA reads TGCGCCAGCAGCGGACAGGGGCGCTCCTACGAGCAGTACTTC. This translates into CASSGQGRSYEQYF.

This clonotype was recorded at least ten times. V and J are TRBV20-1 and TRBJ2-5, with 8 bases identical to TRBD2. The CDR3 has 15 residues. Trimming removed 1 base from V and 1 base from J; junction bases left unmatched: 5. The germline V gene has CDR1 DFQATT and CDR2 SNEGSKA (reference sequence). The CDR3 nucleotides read TGCAGTGCTAGAGGCTTACTAGCGGCCCAAGAGACCCAGTACTTC. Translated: CSARGLLAAQETQYF.

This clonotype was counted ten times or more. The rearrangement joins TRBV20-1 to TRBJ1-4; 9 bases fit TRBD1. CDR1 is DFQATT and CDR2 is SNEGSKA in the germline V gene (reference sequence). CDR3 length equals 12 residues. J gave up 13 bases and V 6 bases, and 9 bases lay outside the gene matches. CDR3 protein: CSAPGQGKGLFF. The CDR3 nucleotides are TGCAGTGCCCCGGGACAGGGAAAAGGACTGTTTTTT.

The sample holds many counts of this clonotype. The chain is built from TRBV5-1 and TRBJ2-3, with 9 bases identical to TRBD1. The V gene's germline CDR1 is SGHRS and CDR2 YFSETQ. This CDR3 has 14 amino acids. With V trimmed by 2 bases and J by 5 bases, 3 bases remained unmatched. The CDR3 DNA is TGCGCCAGCAGCTTAGGACAGGGGCAAGATACGCAGTATTTT. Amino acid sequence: CASSLGQGQDTQYF.

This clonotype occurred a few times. CDR3 in DNA: TGTGCCAGCAGTTACTCAGCCGGGACAGGACCCGATCAGCCCCAGCATTTT. Translation gives CASSYSAGTGPDQPQHF. J is TRBJ1-5 and V is TRBV6-5; 8 bases fit TRBD1. The CDR3 totals 17 residues. Germline loops: CDR1 MNHEY, CDR2 SVGAGI. V shed 0 bases and J 5 bases; nucleotides not matched to a gene: 9.

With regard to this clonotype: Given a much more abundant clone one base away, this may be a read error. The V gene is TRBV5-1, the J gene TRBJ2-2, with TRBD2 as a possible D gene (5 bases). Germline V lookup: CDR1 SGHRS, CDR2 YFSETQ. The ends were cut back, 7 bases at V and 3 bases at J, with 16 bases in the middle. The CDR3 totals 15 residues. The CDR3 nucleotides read TGCGCCAGCCGTAGCGAACCCTACGACACCGGGGAGCTGTTTTTT. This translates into CASRSEPYDTGELFF.

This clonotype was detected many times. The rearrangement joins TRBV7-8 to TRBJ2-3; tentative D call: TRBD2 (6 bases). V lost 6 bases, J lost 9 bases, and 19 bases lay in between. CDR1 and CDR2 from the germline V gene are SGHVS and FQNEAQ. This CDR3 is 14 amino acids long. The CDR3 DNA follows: TGTGCCAGCAGGGTAGCGGAAACTTCGGGCACGCAGTATTTT. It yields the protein CASRVAETSGTQYF.

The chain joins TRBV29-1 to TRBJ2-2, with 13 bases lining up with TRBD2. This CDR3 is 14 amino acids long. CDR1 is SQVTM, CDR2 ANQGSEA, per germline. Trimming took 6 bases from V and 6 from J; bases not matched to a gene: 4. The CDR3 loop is CSVSTSGRPGELFF. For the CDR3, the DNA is TGCAGCGTCTCGACTAGCGGGAGGCCCGGGGAGCTGTTTTTT.

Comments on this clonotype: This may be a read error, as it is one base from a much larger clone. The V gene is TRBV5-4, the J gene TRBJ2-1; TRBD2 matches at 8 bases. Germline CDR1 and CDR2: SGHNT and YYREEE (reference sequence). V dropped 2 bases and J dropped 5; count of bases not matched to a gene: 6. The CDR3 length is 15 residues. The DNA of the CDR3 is TGTGCCAGCAGCTTCCCCAGCGGGAGAAACAATGAGCAGTTCTTC. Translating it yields CASSFPSGRNNEQFF.

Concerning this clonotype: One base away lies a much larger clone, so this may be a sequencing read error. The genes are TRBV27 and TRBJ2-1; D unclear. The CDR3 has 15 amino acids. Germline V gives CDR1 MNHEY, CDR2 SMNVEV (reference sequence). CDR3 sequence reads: CTSSSALSDYNEQFF. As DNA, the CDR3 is TGTACCAGCAGTTCCGCCCTATCGGACTACAATGAGCAGTTCTTC.

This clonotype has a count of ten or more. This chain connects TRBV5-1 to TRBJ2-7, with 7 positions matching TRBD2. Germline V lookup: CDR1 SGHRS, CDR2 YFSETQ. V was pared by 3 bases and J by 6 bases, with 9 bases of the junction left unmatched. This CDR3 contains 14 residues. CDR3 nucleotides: TGCGCCAGCAGCTCGGTCGGGAGGAGTGTCGAGCAGTACTTC. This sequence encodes CASSSVGRSVEQYF.

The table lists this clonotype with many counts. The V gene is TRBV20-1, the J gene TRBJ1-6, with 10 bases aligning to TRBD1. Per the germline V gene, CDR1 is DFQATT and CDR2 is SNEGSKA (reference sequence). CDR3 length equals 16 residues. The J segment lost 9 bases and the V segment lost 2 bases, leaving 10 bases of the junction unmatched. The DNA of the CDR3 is TGCAGTGCTAGACGCACCCGACAGGGGGCGGGTTCACCCCTCCACTTT. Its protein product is CSARRTRQGAGSPLHF.

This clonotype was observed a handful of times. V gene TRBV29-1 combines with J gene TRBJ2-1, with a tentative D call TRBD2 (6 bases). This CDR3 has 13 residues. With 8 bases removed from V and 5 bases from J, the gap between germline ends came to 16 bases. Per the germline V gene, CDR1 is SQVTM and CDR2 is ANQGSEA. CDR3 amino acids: CSQSGGPNNEQFF. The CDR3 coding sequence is TGCAGCCAATCTGGAGGGCCCAACAATGAGCAGTTCTTC.

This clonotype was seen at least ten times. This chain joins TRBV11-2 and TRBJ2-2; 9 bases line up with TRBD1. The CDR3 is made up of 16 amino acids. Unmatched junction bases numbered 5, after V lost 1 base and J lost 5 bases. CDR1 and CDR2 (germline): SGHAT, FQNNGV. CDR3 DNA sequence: TGTGCCAGCAGCTTAGTGGGACAGGGTGGAACCGGGGAGCTGTTTTTT. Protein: CASSLVGQGGTGELFF.

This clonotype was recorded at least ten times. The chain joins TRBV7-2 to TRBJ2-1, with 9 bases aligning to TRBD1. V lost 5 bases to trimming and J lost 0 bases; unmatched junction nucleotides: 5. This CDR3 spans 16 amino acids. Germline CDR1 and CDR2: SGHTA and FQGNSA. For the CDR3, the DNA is TGTGCCAGCAGCAAAGGGACAGGGAGCTCCTACAATGAGCAGTTCTTC. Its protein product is CASSKGTGSSYNEQFF.

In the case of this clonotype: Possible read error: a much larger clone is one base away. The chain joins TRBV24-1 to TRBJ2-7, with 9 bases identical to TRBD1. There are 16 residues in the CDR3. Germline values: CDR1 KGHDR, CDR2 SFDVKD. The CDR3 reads CATSGTGTGSSHEQYF. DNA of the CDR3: TGTGCCACCAGTGGTACCGGGACAGGGAGCTCCCACGAGCAGTACTTC.